The 30 T cell receptor beta chains given below trace back to one sample, sequenced in a study of cytomegalovirus exposure and HLA in healthy donors. Vbeta (60) and Jbeta (13) primers were used in the PCR. Libraries were prepared by immunoSEQ multiplex PCR; TCRdb keeps only in-frame clonotypes and omits some of them. The sample lists over 80,000 clones, around 81% occurring once. Sequencing was done on a sample of PBMCs. These receptors all stem from a man aged 40-50 years in good health and CMV-seropositive.

This chain connects TRBV2 to TRBJ2-2; 9 nucleotides align to TRBD1. The CDR3 covers 15 residues. The trim removed 6 bases at V and 1 base at J, leaving 3 bases unmatched. The germline V gene has CDR1 SNHLY and CDR2 FYNNEI. Here the CDR3 DNA reads TGTGCCAGCAGAGAGGGACAGGGGAACACCGGGGAGCTGTTTTTT. As protein: CASREGQGNTGELFF.

This sequence joins TRBV10-3 and TRBJ1-2; D gene ambiguous. The CDR3 has 14 amino acids. Trimming pared 3 bases from V and 5 bases from J, leaving 13 bases between. Germline V gene lookup returns CDR1 ENHRY and CDR2 SYGVKD. CDR3 coding DNA: TGTGCCATCAGTGACCCTCGGGGTTTTTATGGCTACACCTTC. The encoded protein is CAISDPRGFYGYTF.

Here the CDR3 DNA reads TGTGCCAGCAGTTATCAGGGGAGAACTTTCTTT. Encoded protein: CASSYQGRTFF. The chain combines TRBV6-5 with TRBJ1-1, with a weak D call TRBD1 (6 bases). There are 11 residues in the CDR3. Germline-derived CDR1 and CDR2 are MNHEY and SVGAGI. The V end was cut by 3 bases, the J end by 12 bases, with 11 bases between.

The CDR3 sequence: CASSLDRISYEQYF. The CDR3 bases are TGTGCCAGCAGCCTAGACAGGATTTCCTACGAGCAGTACTTC. This sequence joins TRBV7-8 and TRBJ2-7, with TRBD1 as a possible D gene (6 bases). This CDR3 region has 14 residues. CDR1 SGHVS and CDR2 FQNEAQ come from the germline V gene. Trimming removed 5 bases from V and 1 base from J, with 12 bases in between.

The rearrangement uses TRBV5-6 and TRBJ1-1; 9 positions match TRBD1. From germline, CDR1 is SGHDT and CDR2 YYEEEE. V lost 4 bases and J lost 3; bases outside the gene matches: 7. The CDR3 is made up of 15 amino acids. The chain's CDR3 is CASSNRGDRDTEAFF. DNA for the CDR3: TGTGCCAGCAGCAATCGAGGGGACAGGGACACTGAAGCTTTCTTT.

V is TRBV5-1 and J is TRBJ2-3; 10 bases are a match to TRBD1. CDR1 is SGHRS and CDR2 is YFSETQ in the germline V gene. CDR3 length: 15 residues. With 2 bases clipped from V and 1 base from J, the junction kept 1 base outside the gene matches. CDR3 region: CASSFGTGGTDTQYF. CDR3 coding DNA: TGCGCCAGCAGCTTCGGGACAGGGGGCACAGATACGCAGTATTTT.

With regard to this clone: An end of the junction does not agree with germline; a read error may underlie this. J is TRBJ2-4 and V is TRBV9; TRBD2 aligns across 7 bases. The CDR3 length is 18 residues. The germline V gene encodes CDR1 SGDLS and CDR2 YYNGEE. Here the CDR3 reads CASSSRAGLDIAKNSQYF. CDR3 nucleotides: TGTGCCAGCAGCAGTAGAGCGGGACTTGACATAGCCAAAAACAGTCAGTACTTC. The entire variable domain, with the rest obtained from reference TRBV9 and TRBJ2-4, is as follows: DSGVTQTPKHLITATGQRVTLRCSPRSGDLSVYWYQQSLDQGLQFLIQYYNGEERAKGNILERFSAQQFPDLHSELNLSSLELGDSALYFCASSSRAGLDIAKNSQYFGAGTRLSVL.

CDR3 in DNA: TGTGCCAGCAGAGAACAGGGTGAGGAGCCCCAGCATTTT. It is translated as CASREQGEEPQHF. This chain uses TRBV2 with TRBJ1-5, with D possibly being TRBD1 (6 bases). Looked up from germline, CDR1 is SNHLY and CDR2 is FYNNEI. The CDR3 contains 13 residues. Trimming took 6 bases from V and 8 from J, leaving 14 bases between them.

This clone was seen once. The chain joins TRBV7-2 to TRBJ1-5; no clear D. In germline, CDR1 is SGHTA, CDR2 FQGNSA. V lost 5 bases and J lost 3, with 17 bases in between. CDR3 length equals 16 residues. The CDR3 sequence: CASSPTWEGPNQPQHF. DNA for the CDR3: TGTGCCAGCAGCCCGACGTGGGAGGGTCCCAATCAGCCCCAGCATTTT.

The chain carries TRBV15 and TRBJ1-1; 7 nucleotides line up with TRBD1. The junction had 3 bases not matched to a gene; V was cut back by 2 bases and J by 6 bases. The CDR3 sequence is 13 residues long. The germline gives CDR1 LNHNV, CDR2 YYDKDF (reference sequence). The DNA of the CDR3 is TGTGCCACCAGCAGACAGGGGGAGTCTGAAGCTTTCTTT. Its protein is CATSRQGESEAFF. Based on the CDR3 plus reference TRBV15 and TRBJ1-1, the full variable domain is DAMVIQNPRYQVTQFGKPVTLSCSQTLNHNVMYWYQQKSSQAPKLLFHYYDKDFNNEADTPDNFQSRRPNTSFCFLDIRSPGLGDTAMYLCATSRQGESEAFFGQGTRLTVV.

The chain couples TRBV2 to TRBJ2-3; TRBD2 matches at 10 bases. Germline V gene data show CDR1 as SNHLY and CDR2 as FYNNEI. The CDR3 length is 15 residues. V lost 4 bases to trimming and J lost 2 bases; unmatched junction nucleotides: 3. Here the CDR3 reads CASSGTSGSTDTQYF. The CDR3 nucleotides read TGTGCCAGCAGTGGGACTAGCGGATCCACAGATACGCAGTATTTT.

This rearrangement joins TRBV5-5 to TRBJ2-7, with D unclear. This CDR3 contains 12 residues. Germline V lookup: CDR1 SGHKS, CDR2 YYEKEE (reference sequence). V was shortened by 5 bases and J by 2 bases, with 8 bases between the two germline ends. CDR3 sequence: CASSPAAYEQYF. Here the CDR3 DNA reads TGTGCCAGCAGTCCCGCAGCCTACGAGCAGTACTTC.

The rearrangement uses TRBV7-9 and TRBJ1-4; a weak D match, TRBD1 (6 bases). Germline lookup yields CDR1 SEHNR and CDR2 FQNEAQ (reference sequence). The CDR3 spans 14 residues. V was shortened by 2 bases and J by 6 bases, with 10 bases between the two germline ends. The CDR3 is CASSLQGGHEKLFF. CDR3 bases: TGTGCCAGCAGCTTACAAGGGGGACATGAAAAACTGTTTTTT.

The chain joins TRBV28 to TRBJ2-2; D perhaps matches TRBD2 (7 bases). V lost 4 bases and J 6 bases, leaving 9 bases between the germline ends. Germline V lookup: CDR1 MDHEN, CDR2 SYDVKM. The CDR3 extends over 13 amino acids. The CDR3 loop reads CASSSRGPGELFF. In DNA form, the CDR3 reads TGTGCCAGCAGTTCGCGGGGGCCCGGGGAGCTGTTTTTT.

The V gene is TRBV7-6, the J gene TRBJ2-7; 14 nucleotides align to TRBD2. The CDR3 sequence is 15 residues long. Germline-derived CDR1 and CDR2 are SGHVS and FNYEAQ. V gave up 5 bases and J gave up 4 bases; unmatched junction bases: 4. CDR3 bases: TGTGCCAGCAGCCCGCGGACTAGCGGGGGGTACGAGCAGTACTTC. Its translation: CASSPRTSGGYEQYF. The full variable domain, its missing parts supplied by reference TRBV7-6 and TRBJ2-7, is GAGVSQSPRYKVTKRGQDVALRCDPISGHVSLYWYRQALGQGPEFLTYFNYEAQQDKSGLPNDRFSAERPEGSISTLTIQRTEQRDSAMYRCASSPRTSGGYEQYFGPGTRLTVT.

This clone came up once. The chain uses TRBV9 and TRBJ2-3; 10 positions match TRBD1. The germline gives CDR1 SGDLS, CDR2 YYNGEE. The CDR3 runs 19 residues. V shed 3 bases and J 4 bases; nucleotides not matched to a gene: 17. The DNA for the CDR3 is TGTGCCAGCAGCGCCCTACCACCGGCGACCGGGACAGGGGCAGATACGCAGTATTTT. Amino acids: CASSALPPATGTGADTQYF.

This clone was seen more than once but under ten times. The chain carries TRBV7-9 and TRBJ1-2; D gene ambiguous. Per germline, CDR1 SEHNR and CDR2 FQNEAQ (reference sequence). With 1 base removed from V and 13 bases from J, the gap between germline ends came to 13 bases. The CDR3 loop spans 12 amino acids. The CDR3 is CASSLGEGHSTF. The CDR3 DNA sequence: TGTGCCAGCAGCTTAGGGGAGGGTCACTCCACCTTC.

The chain carries TRBV5-5 and TRBJ1-5, with TRBD1 identical over 8 bases. V was clipped by 4 bases and J by 5 bases; unmatched bases: 5. CDR1 and CDR2 from the germline V gene are SGHKS and YYEKEE (reference sequence). This CDR3 is 14 amino acids long. The CDR3 here is CASSLLTGDQPQHF. DNA of the CDR3: TGTGCCAGCAGCCTCCTGACAGGGGATCAGCCCCAGCATTTT.

As concerns this clone: The junction and the germline gene differ at one end; a read error may be behind it. The gene calls are TRBV7-7 and TRBJ2-3; D gene unclear. Germline V gene lookup returns CDR1 SSHAT and CDR2 FNYEAQ (reference sequence). The CDR3 has 13 residues. CDR3 amino acids: CASSFRGTDTQYF. CDR3 in DNA: TGTGCTAGCAGCTTCCGAGGCACAGATACGCAGTATTTT.

The chain links TRBV5-4 to TRBJ2-5, with 11 bases lining up with TRBD1. The DNA end is more similar to TRBJ2-7, so the J call may be wrong. Per germline, CDR1 SGHNT and CDR2 YYREEE (reference sequence). This CDR3 is 15 amino acids long. This CDR3 is CASSFGQGATYEQYF. As DNA, the CDR3 is TGTGCCAGCAGCTTCGGACAGGGGGCAACCTACGAGCAGTACTTC.

This clone was observed a single time. This sequence joins TRBV28 and TRBJ1-3; a possible D gene is TRBD1 (5 bases). The V and J ends lost 3 bases and 2 bases respectively, with 20 bases between them. The CDR3 contains 18 residues. Germline V gene sequence: CDR1 MDHEN, CDR2 SYDVKM. The CDR3 region is CASSFPVGRAQTGNTIYF. In DNA form, the CDR3 reads TGTGCCAGCAGTTTCCCCGTGGGCAGGGCCCAAACTGGAAACACCATATATTTT.

The table lists this clone with a few counts. At one boundary the junction diverges from the germline segment, which might be a read error. This chain uses TRBV6-5 with TRBJ1-1; 7 nucleotides align to TRBD1. The germline V gene encodes CDR1 MNHEY and CDR2 SVGAGI. The CDR3 contains 14 residues. The CDR3 sequence is CASSFLTGNAEAFF. The CDR3 DNA follows: TGTGCCAGCAGTTTTTTGACAGGGAACGCTGAAGCTTTCTTT.

The genes are TRBV2 and TRBJ1-3, with D possibly being TRBD1 (6 bases). The germline V and J ends were trimmed by 5 bases and 2 bases, with 16 bases remaining between them. Germline values: CDR1 SNHLY, CDR2 FYNNEI. The CDR3 spans 16 residues. CDR3: CASSYTGSGTGNTIYF. The CDR3 DNA reads as TGTGCCAGCAGTTATACAGGGTCGGGCACTGGAAACACCATATATTTT.

The chain employs TRBV6-4 and TRBJ1-1; tentative D call: TRBD1 (5 bases). Germline-derived CDR1 and CDR2 are MRHNA and SNTAGT. With 5 bases removed from V and 4 bases from J, the gap between germline ends came to 14 bases. The CDR3 is 14 residues long. The CDR3 loop is CASSPQGAGTEAFF. The CDR3 DNA reads as TGTGCCAGCAGTCCGCAGGGAGCGGGCACTGAAGCTTTCTTT.

This rearrangement joins TRBV7-2 to TRBJ2-1; TRBD2 matches 9 bases. Germline values: CDR1 SGHTA, CDR2 FQGNSA. The CDR3 runs 15 residues. With V trimmed by 2 bases and J by 2 bases, 1 base remained unmatched. The CDR3 nucleotides read TGTGCCAGCAGCTTAACTAGCGGGCCCTACAATGAGCAGTTCTTC. It encodes CASSLTSGPYNEQFF.

On this clone itself: The same CDR3 is also encoded by other DNA sequences in this sample. This rearrangement joins TRBV5-1 to TRBJ2-1; 7 bases match TRBD1. The CDR3 covers 15 residues. Germline V CDR1 and CDR2: SGHRS, YFSETQ. The junction had 1 base not matched to a gene; V was cut back by 0 bases and J by 1 base. The CDR3, as DNA: TGCGCCAGCAGCTTGGGACAGGGATCCTACAATGAGCAGTTCTTC. Translating gives CASSLGQGSYNEQFF.

This clone has more than one count but fewer than ten. V gene TRBV4-1 combines with J gene TRBJ2-7, with 12 positions matching TRBD1. This CDR3 contains 17 residues. The germline gives CDR1 MGHRA, CDR2 YSYEKL. Trimming cost V 1 base and J 0 bases; bases outside gene matches: 4. The CDR3 loop is CASSQAGGQGASYEQYF. Written as DNA, the CDR3 is TGCGCCAGCAGCCAAGCTGGGGGACAGGGGGCCTCCTACGAGCAGTACTTC.

This chain links TRBV15 with TRBJ2-1; TRBD2 agrees at 13 bases. V lost 5 bases and J lost 8; bases outside the gene matches: 18. The CDR3 is 19 amino acids. From germline, CDR1 is LNHNV and CDR2 YYDKDF (reference sequence). This CDR3 is CATSQAPPRTSGSTDEQFF. The CDR3 DNA sequence: TGTGCCACCAGCCAAGCCCCGCCCCGGACTAGCGGGAGTACCGATGAGCAGTTCTTC.

The gene calls are TRBV15 and TRBJ2-7; D is perhaps TRBD2 (5 bases). This CDR3 has 16 residues. Trimming took off 0 bases at V and 3 bases at J, with 15 bases between the two ends. Germline V lookup: CDR1 LNHNV, CDR2 YYDKDF (reference sequence). Written as DNA, the CDR3 is TGTGCCACCAGCAGAGATTTGGCGGACTCCAGCTACGAGCAGTACTTC. It specifies CATSRDLADSSYEQYF. Combining the CDR3 with reference TRBV15 and TRBJ2-7 gives the whole variable domain DAMVIQNPRYQVTQFGKPVTLSCSQTLNHNVMYWYQQKSSQAPKLLFHYYDKDFNNEADTPDNFQSRRPNTSFCFLDIRSPGLGDTAMYLCATSRDLADSSYEQYFGPGTRLTVT.

CDR3 bases: TGTGCCAGCAGGGCCGAGCGGGACTACAATGAGCAGTTCTTC. Its protein product is CASRAERDYNEQFF. V gene TRBV2 combines with J gene TRBJ2-1; 7 positions agree with TRBD2. Per germline, CDR1 SNHLY and CDR2 FYNNEI. The CDR3 is 14 residues long. V lost 6 bases, J lost 3 bases, and 5 bases stayed unmatched.